These 10 T cell receptor beta chains were all obtained from the same sample, sequenced in a study of T cells in Graves' hyperthyroidism and ophthalmopathy. There were TCR beta CDR3 regions amplified from RNA transcripts. TCR CDR3 underwent first-round RT-PCR with the HTBI primer set. MiXCR, run by TCRdb on the multiplex PCR reads, gives a single entry per CDR3 protein. This table holds hundreds of thousands of distinct CDR3 sequences, roughly 13% found once. Sequencing was done on a sample of blood. These receptors were collected from a man aged 45-65 years with Graves' ophthalmopathy.

This clonotype was observed at least ten times. The V and J genes are TRBV20-1 and TRBJ2-7; either TRBD1 or TRBD2 may fit D (5 bases each). This CDR3 region has 14 residues. Germline lookup yields CDR1 DFQATT and CDR2 SNEGSKA (reference sequence). V lost 0 bases, J lost 8 bases, and 17 bases lay in between. CDR3 bases: TGCAGTGCTAGAGATACCGGGACGAATGTCAAGCAGTACTTC. As protein: CSARDTGTNVKQYF.

This clonotype was observed many times. The J gene is TRBJ1-4, the V gene TRBV20-1, with 8 bases that match TRBD1. CDR1 is DFQATT and CDR2 is SNEGSKA in the germline V gene (reference sequence). The V gene end was trimmed by 6 bases and the J gene end by 2 bases; junction bases not matched to a gene: 5. The CDR3 has 14 residues. The CDR3 DNA is TGCAGTGCCCCTGGACAGGGCACTAATGAAAAACTGTTTTTT. Protein product: CSAPGQGTNEKLFF.

V is TRBV15 and J is TRBJ2-7; D perhaps matches TRBD1 (6 bases). Germline V gene sequence: CDR1 LNHNV, CDR2 YYDKDF (reference sequence). V lost 3 bases, J lost 2 bases, and 14 bases lay in between. CDR3 length: 15 residues. CDR3 region: CATSSRHRDTYEQYF. The CDR3 region has the DNA TGTGCCACCAGCAGCCGACATCGGGACACCTACGAGCAGTACTTC.

This clonotype was counted at least ten times. The V and J genes are TRBV7-8 and TRBJ2-1; 9 bases align to TRBD2. Germline CDR1 is SGHVS and CDR2 is FQNEAQ. The CDR3 contains 18 residues. V trimming: 4 bases; J trimming: 8 bases; junction bases outside the gene matches: 18. CDR3 sequence (DNA): TGTGCCAGCAGCTCGCAAATGACTAGCGGTTCTCAGTGGGATGAGCAGTTCTTC. This translates into CASSSQMTSGSQWDEQFF.

This clonotype was counted ten times or more. V and J are TRBV2 and TRBJ2-7; the match to TRBD1 covers 11 bases. The CDR3 sequence is 13 residues long. With V trimmed by 3 bases and J by 6 bases, 1 base remained unmatched. Germline lookup yields CDR1 SNHLY and CDR2 FYNNEI. The CDR3 nucleotides read TGTGCCAGCAGTGAGGGACAGGGGGGCGAGCAGTACTTC. It codes for CASSEGQGGEQYF.

This clonotype has ten or more counts. The chain is built from TRBV12-3 or TRBV12-4 and TRBJ2-1; D is unresolved. Trimming left V 7 bases short and J 8 bases short, with 9 bases between. The CDR3 consists of 11 residues. As DNA, the CDR3 is TGTGCCAGCACCCGGGTCGATGAGCAGTTCTTC. This encodes CASTRVDEQFF.

This clonotype was seen many times. The chain carries TRBV2 and TRBJ2-3; D is perhaps TRBD1 (6 bases). Germline CDR1 reads SNHLY; CDR2 reads FYNNEI. V lost 4 bases and J lost 3, with 17 bases in between. This CDR3 has 16 amino acids. The CDR3 sequence: CASSAAGGEPTDTQYF. The CDR3 bases are TGTGCCAGCAGTGCTGCTGGGGGCGAACCAACAGATACGCAGTATTTT.

This chain connects TRBV6-1 to TRBJ2-1; 11 bases are a match to TRBD2. The CDR3 is 19 residues long. V was pared by 6 bases and J by 2 bases, with 15 bases of the junction left unmatched. The V gene's germline CDR1 is MNHNS and CDR2 SASEGT. The CDR3 here is CASSGGASGRPVTYNEQFF. CDR3 coding DNA: TGTGCCAGCAGCGGGGGGGCTAGCGGGAGGCCTGTTACCTACAATGAGCAGTTCTTC.

This clonotype was counted ten times or more. The CDR3 region has the DNA TGTGCCAGCAGCCAAGGTGGGGCGGAGACCCAGTACTTC. Translating gives CASSQGGAETQYF. J is TRBJ2-5 and V is TRBV3-1; tentative D call: TRBD1 (5 bases). Germline CDR1 LGHDT, CDR2 YNNKEL (reference sequence). V was pared by 1 base and J by 5 bases, with 8 bases between. This CDR3 has 13 amino acids.

A note on this clonotype: A single base separates this from a much larger clone, so it may be a read error. The genes are TRBV27 and TRBJ1-6; a possible D gene is TRBD1 (5 bases). From germline, CDR1 is MNHEY and CDR2 SMNVEV (reference sequence). There are 14 residues in the CDR3. CDR3 amino acids: CVSSLWGGNSPLHF. The CDR3 DNA follows: TGTGTCAGCAGTTTATGGGGGGGGAATTCACCCCTCCACTTT.